Below, 26 T cell receptor beta chains from the same sample are listed, as sequenced in a study of regulatory T cells in long-lasting Graves disease. Construction of the TCR beta libraries employed iRepertoire HTBI primers in conjunction with Arm-PCR of CDR3 regions. TCRdb ran MiXCR on the multiplex PCR reads and lists one entry per CDR3 protein. The repertoire holds 540,000 or so distinct CDR3 sequences, with roughly 13% as singletons. Sample time point: newly diagnosed GD, antithyroid drugs for less than 3 months. PBMCs provided the RNA from which the TCR library was made. These records were also assigned to another study, of T cells in Graves' hyperthyroidism and ophthalmopathy.

Material: peripheral blood mononuclear cells (PBMCs), obtained at new diagnosis, from a patient treated with antithyroid drugs. The source of these receptors is a young man with Graves disease.

A word on this clonotype: A far larger clone is just one base off, so this is likely a read error. The J gene is TRBJ2-1, the V gene TRBV2; D call uncertain. Germline CDR1 reads SNHLY; CDR2 reads FYNNEI. Between the trimmed V and J ends, which lost 7 bases and 10 bases, there was a span of 17 bases. CDR3 length: 13 residues. The CDR3: CASKGLEWEEQFF. CDR3 nucleotides: TGTGCCAGCAAAGGCCTTGAGTGGGAAGAGCAGTTCTTC.

V usage is TRBV20-1 and J usage is TRBJ2-3; the D call may be TRBD1 or TRBD2 (5 bases each). The CDR3 loop spans 13 amino acids. CDR1 and CDR2 (germline): DFQATT, SNEGSKA (reference sequence). V lost 5 bases and J lost 4, with 13 bases in between. This chain's CDR3 is CSAPRWGSDTQYF. Written as DNA, the CDR3 is TGCAGTGCTCCCCGGTGGGGGTCAGATACGCAGTATTTT.

This clonotype was recorded at least ten times. The chain uses TRBV13 and TRBJ2-1, with D unresolved. The CDR3 is 13 amino acids. V was pared by 4 bases and J by 4 bases, with 8 bases between. The germline V gene encodes CDR1 PRHDT and CDR2 FYEKMQ (reference sequence). CDR3 sequence (DNA): TGTGCCAGCAGCTCCTCAGCTTACAATGAGCAGTTCTTC. As protein: CASSSSAYNEQFF.

Note on this clonotype: This may be a read error: a much more frequent sequence differs by one nucleotide. The chain carries TRBV6-1 and TRBJ1-3; D possibly corresponds to TRBD1 (5 bases). In germline, CDR1 is MNHNS, CDR2 SASEGT. This CDR3 contains 11 residues. The CDR3 loop is CGTFPGNTIYF. The DNA for the CDR3 is TGTGGGACATTCCCTGGAAACACCATATATTTT.

This clonotype has a handful of counts. The CDR3 loop is CANAEGKNTQYF. The CDR3 DNA is TGTGCCAATGCGGAGGGGAAAAATACGCAGTATTTT. V is TRBV6-1 and J is TRBJ2-3, with D maybe TRBD2 (6 bases). Looked up from germline, CDR1 is MNHNS and CDR2 is SASEGT. V lost 10 bases and J lost 7, with 15 bases in between. This CDR3 is 12 amino acids long.

In this sample, this clonotype turned up many times. CDR3 sequence reads: CASSFRGRREQYF. The CDR3 DNA reads TGTGCCAGCAGCTTCAGGGGGCGGCGGGAGCAGTACTTC. V is TRBV13 and J is TRBJ2-7; 8 bases align to TRBD1. The CDR3 has 13 amino acids. The germline V gene has CDR1 PRHDT and CDR2 FYEKMQ (reference sequence). V lost 3 bases, J lost 7 bases, and 5 bases stayed unmatched. Using reference TRBV13 and TRBJ2-7 for the parts outside the CDR3, the full variable domain is AAGVIQSPRHLIKEKRETATLKCYPIPRHDTVYWYQQGPGQDPQFLISFYEKMQSDKGSIPDRFSAQQFSDYHSELNMSSLELGDSALYFCASSFRGRREQYFGPGTRLTVT.

The chain joins TRBV12-5 to TRBJ2-5, with D unresolved. The CDR3 is made up of 14 amino acids. Between the trimmed V and J ends, which lost 4 bases and 5 bases, there was a span of 14 bases. Germline lookup yields CDR1 LGHNT and CDR2 FRNRAP. CDR3 in DNA: TGTGCTAGTGGTTCCTTCCCCCGGTGGGAGACCCAGTACTTC. As protein: CASGSFPRWETQYF. Full variable domain (missing parts from reference TRBV12-5 and TRBJ2-5): DARVTQTPRHKVTEMGQEVTMRCQPILGHNTVFWYRQTMMQGLELLAYFRNRAPLDDSGMPKDRFSAEMPDATLATLKIQPSEPRDSAVYFCASGSFPRWETQYFGPGTRLLVL.

This clonotype was observed a few times. The chain employs TRBV19 and TRBJ2-1; TRBD2 aligns across 10 bases. Germline lookup yields CDR1 LNHDA and CDR2 SQIVND (reference sequence). The trim removed 2 bases at V and 8 bases at J, leaving 6 bases unmatched. The CDR3 is 15 amino acids. DNA of the CDR3: TGTGCCAGTAGTATAACCCAGCGGGGGGGGGATGAGCAGTTCTTC. It is translated as CASSITQRGGDEQFF. Drawing the rest from reference TRBV19 and TRBJ2-1, the complete variable domain is DGGITQSPKYLFRKEGQNVTLSCEQNLNHDAMYWYRQDPGQGLRLIYYSQIVNDFQKGDIAEGYSVSREKKESFPLTVTSAQKNPTAFYLCASSITQRGGDEQFFGPGTRLTVL.

Remarks on this clonotype: A much more abundant neighbour one base away suggests this may be a read error. The chain is built from TRBV3-1 and TRBJ2-5, with 8 bases lining up with TRBD2. TRBJ2-1 explains the end of the DNA better; the J call may be wrong. The CDR3 is 15 amino acids. CDR1 and CDR2 (germline): LGHDT, YNNKEL (reference sequence). CDR3 protein: CASSLDGRASNGQFF. CDR3 bases: TGTGCCAGCAGCCTAGACGGGAGGGCCAGTAATGGGCAGTTCTTC.

The chain has TRBV4-1 and TRBJ2-7, with TRBD2 matching over 7 bases. The germline gives CDR1 MGHRA, CDR2 YSYEKL. J gave up 5 bases and V 1 base, and 8 bases lay outside the gene matches. The CDR3 consists of 15 residues. CDR3 sequence: CASSQGRAGRNEQYF. The CDR3 DNA follows: TGCGCCAGCAGCCAAGGACGAGCGGGAAGGAACGAGCAGTACTTC.

This clonotype was counted many times. The rearrangement joins TRBV27 to TRBJ2-7, with D perhaps given as TRBD1 or TRBD2 (5 bases each). The CDR3 runs 12 residues. The V and J ends lost 7 bases and 3 bases respectively, with 10 bases between them. CDR1 is MNHEY and CDR2 is SMNVEV in the germline V gene (reference sequence). The CDR3 reads CASNGGSYEQYF. The CDR3 DNA reads as TGTGCCAGCAATGGGGGAAGCTACGAGCAGTACTTC.

This clonotype was seen a few times. This chain joins TRBV20-1 and TRBJ2-3; 14 bases are shared with TRBD2. Germline V gene sequence: CDR1 DFQATT, CDR2 SNEGSKA (reference sequence). The CDR3 contains 16 residues. Written as DNA, the CDR3 is TGCGGCAGCTCGGGACTAGCGGGAGACCCCGGCTATACGCAGTATTTT. It yields the protein CGSSGLAGDPGYTQYF.

The genes are TRBV5-1 and TRBJ2-1; 12 positions match TRBD2. The CDR3 runs to 16 residues. Germline V lookup: CDR1 SGHRS, CDR2 YFSETQ. J gave up 4 bases and V 5 bases, and 7 bases lay outside the gene matches. CDR3 bases: TGCGCCAGCAGACCCGGGACTAGCGGGCTTTACAATGAGCAGTTCTTC. Translation gives CASRPGTSGLYNEQFF.

This clonotype was recorded a few times. The rearrangement links TRBV4-2 to TRBJ2-1, with 16 bases identical to TRBD2. Trimming removed 2 bases from V and 0 bases from J; junction bases left unmatched: 10. The CDR3 loop spans 21 amino acids. Germline-derived CDR1 and CDR2 are LGHNA and YNFKEQ. For the CDR3, the DNA is TGTGCCAGCAGCCAAACCTGGGGACTAGCGGGAGGGCGCGGCTCCTACAATGAGCAGTTCTTC. Its translation is CASSQTWGLAGGRGSYNEQFF.

This clonotype was counted at least ten times. The chain employs TRBV12-3 or TRBV12-4 and TRBJ2-1; 9 bases map to TRBD2. The CDR3 consists of 15 residues. Losses at the gene ends were 5 bases for V and 4 bases for J; bases not matched to a gene: 6. In DNA, the CDR3 is TGTGCCAGCAGTCTCGGGACTAGCAATTACAATGAGCAGTTCTTC. Translating gives CASSLGTSNYNEQFF.

In this sample, this clonotype turned up many times. The chain recombines TRBV18 with TRBJ2-7; 9 bases match TRBD1. The CDR3 runs to 13 residues. V lost 3 bases, J lost 6 bases, and 3 bases stayed unmatched. From germline, CDR1 is KGHSH and CDR2 LQKENI. CDR3 sequence (DNA): TGTGCCAGCTCACCCGGGACAGGGTCCGAGCAGTACTTC. This gives the protein CASSPGTGSEQYF.

This clonotype has only a few counts. The DNA for the CDR3 is TGTGCCAGCTCACCACATGGAGCGTCCGGGGAGCTGTTTTTT. This encodes CASSPHGASGELFF. This sequence joins TRBV18 and TRBJ2-2; unclear D gene. The germline CDR1 and CDR2 sequences are KGHSH and LQKENI. The CDR3 consists of 14 residues. V lost 1 base and J lost 6, with 9 bases in between.

This clonotype has at least ten counts. This chain joins TRBV12-5 and TRBJ2-7; D is uncertain. CDR1 and CDR2 (germline): LGHNT, FRNRAP. The CDR3 loop spans 12 amino acids. V lost 1 base to trimming and J lost 2 bases, with 3 bases between them. The CDR3 sequence is CASGLATYEQYF. CDR3 sequence (DNA): TGTGCTAGTGGTTTGGCCACCTACGAGCAGTACTTC.

A word on this clonotype: The junction departs from the called germline gene at one end, perhaps through a read error. The V and J genes are TRBV3-1 and TRBJ1-1; D gene ambiguous. In germline, CDR1 is LGHDT, CDR2 YNNKEL (reference sequence). The CDR3 covers 13 residues. The CDR3 region is CASGFNFDTEACF. CDR3 nucleotide sequence: TGTGCCAGCGGTTTTAACTTCGACACTGAAGCTTGCTTT. Combining the CDR3 with reference TRBV3-1 and TRBJ1-1 gives the whole variable domain DTAVSQTPKYLVTQMGNDKSIKCEQNLGHDTMYWYKQDSKKFLKIMFSYNNKELIINETVPNRFSPKSPDKAHLNLHINSLELGDSAVYFCASGFNFDTEACFGQGTRLTVV.

This clonotype was counted many times. The chain employs TRBV20-1 and TRBJ2-1, with TRBD2 matching 8 bases. Per germline, CDR1 DFQATT and CDR2 SNEGSKA (reference sequence). This CDR3 contains 14 residues. J gave up 6 bases and V 2 bases, and 6 bases lay outside the gene matches. The CDR3 DNA reads TGCAGTGCTAGACGCACCGGGACTAGCAATGAGCAGTTCTTC. Translating gives CSARRTGTSNEQFF.

The CDR3 bases are TGTGCCAGCAGCTTAGCAGGGGTTAATGGCTACACCTTC. It yields the protein CASSLAGVNGYTF. The chain links TRBV11-2 to TRBJ1-2, with D possibly TRBD1 on 6 matching bases. CDR3 size: 13 residues. CDR1 and CDR2 (germline): SGHAT, FQNNGV. V was clipped by 1 base and J by 6 bases, with 9 bases between them.

This clonotype was detected many times. The chain has TRBV20-1 and TRBJ2-2; weak D call: TRBD2 (5 bases). CDR3 length equals 15 residues. Trimming removed 0 bases at V and 4 bases at J, with 12 bases between. Germline CDR1 reads DFQATT; CDR2 reads SNEGSKA (reference sequence). Here the CDR3 reads CSARDQRSGTGELFF. CDR3 coding DNA: TGCAGTGCTAGAGATCAGCGGAGTGGCACCGGGGAGCTGTTTTTT.

Many counts were recorded for this clonotype. V usage is TRBV15 and J usage is TRBJ1-1, with D possibly TRBD1 on 6 matching bases. CDR1 LNHNV and CDR2 YYDKDF come from the germline V gene (reference sequence). The CDR3 is 14 residues long. V was cut by 2 bases and J by 0 bases, with 7 bases left in between. The CDR3 DNA follows: TGTGCCACCAGCAGAACAGGGATGAACACTGAAGCTTTCTTT. Its protein is CATSRTGMNTEAFF.

The V gene is TRBV27, the J gene TRBJ1-1, with a tentative D call TRBD1 (6 bases). The CDR3 is 14 residues long. Trimming took 5 bases from V and 4 from J, leaving 14 bases between them. Germline V gives CDR1 MNHEY, CDR2 SMNVEV (reference sequence). The CDR3 loop reads CASSQTGMSTEAFF. The CDR3 bases are TGTGCCAGCAGTCAAACAGGGATGAGCACTGAAGCTTTCTTT.

This clonotype came up many times. The chain couples TRBV30 to TRBJ1-5, with no clear D. Germline CDR1 GTSNPN, CDR2 SVGIG (reference sequence). Trimming left V 2 bases short and J 0 bases short, with 8 bases between. The CDR3 contains 14 residues. The CDR3 DNA follows: TGTGCCTGGAGTTCGGGGTATAGCAATCAGCCCCAGCATTTT. It codes for CAWSSGYSNQPQHF.

The rearrangement links TRBV6-1 to TRBJ2-5, with 8 bases aligning to TRBD2. Trimming cost V 8 bases and J 2 bases; bases outside gene matches: 4. The CDR3 consists of 13 residues. CDR1 is MNHNS and CDR2 is SASEGT in the germline V gene. CDR3 sequence (DNA): TGTGCCAGCGAGCGGGGGACTCAAGAGACCCAGTACTTC. This codes for CASERGTQETQYF.